These 28 T cell receptor beta chains share one sample of origin, sequenced in a study of T-cell reconstitution after alpha-beta-depleted transplantation in children. The TCRbeta library was prepared with unique molecular identifiers. TCRdb itself ran the PCR reads through MiXCR, one entry per CDR3 protein. The profile shows about 340,000 distinct CDR3 sequences, 10% to 15% of them singletons. The material was PBMCs, obtained from the stem cell graft. The receptors here all came from a human donor who donated a stem cell graft to a child with Fanconi anemia.

The CDR3 sequence is CATSNRQNDQPQHF. CDR3 sequence (DNA): TGTGCCACCAGCAACCGACAGAACGATCAGCCCCAGCATTTT. This chain links TRBV15 with TRBJ1-5; possibly TRBD1 for D (5 bases). Per the germline V gene, CDR1 is LNHNV and CDR2 is YYDKDF (reference sequence). The V end lost 4 bases, the J end lost 5 bases, and 12 bases lay between the germline ends. The CDR3 extends over 14 amino acids.

This clonotype was detected only a few times. The chain is built from TRBV20-1 and TRBJ1-5, with D tentatively TRBD1 (6 bases). V lost 6 bases and J lost 2, with 17 bases in between. CDR3 length equals 15 residues. CDR1 and CDR2 (germline): DFQATT, SNEGSKA (reference sequence). The CDR3 coding sequence is TGCAGTGCGAAGCAGGGGAGTCGAGGCAATCAGCCCCAGCATTTT. It is translated as CSAKQGSRGNQPQHF.

This clonotype appeared many times. V usage is TRBV6-6 and J usage is TRBJ1-5, with a possible D match to TRBD1 (5 bases). Deletions cut 8 bases from V and 5 bases from J, with 10 bases between. CDR3 length: 12 residues. Germline V gene lookup returns CDR1 MNHNY and CDR2 SVGAGI (reference sequence). CDR3 protein: CASGGVYQPQHF. The DNA for the CDR3 is TGTGCCAGCGGGGGAGTTTATCAGCCCCAGCATTTT.

V and J are TRBV20-1 and TRBJ2-1; D gene ambiguous. Germline-derived CDR1 and CDR2 are DFQATT and SNEGSKA (reference sequence). The CDR3 is 16 amino acids. The germline V and J ends were trimmed by 0 bases and 0 bases, with 12 bases remaining between them. Written as DNA, the CDR3 is TGCAGTGCTAGAGATCCTTCCGGAAGCTCCTACAATGAGCAGTTCTTC. Protein sequence: CSARDPSGSSYNEQFF.

This clonotype has only a few counts. V is TRBV9 and J is TRBJ2-5; D possibly corresponds to TRBD2 (6 bases). With 4 bases removed from V and 5 bases from J, the gap between germline ends came to 21 bases. Germline CDR1 reads SGDLS; CDR2 reads YYNGEE. The CDR3 runs 16 residues. This CDR3 reads CASSPPTGGTPETQYF. CDR3 DNA sequence: TGTGCCAGCAGCCCACCAACTGGGGGGACGCCGGAGACCCAGTACTTC.

The chain employs TRBV7-8 and TRBJ2-3; unclear D gene. V lost 6 bases, J lost 0 bases, and 22 bases lay in between. The CDR3 runs to 18 residues. Germline assignment: CDR1 SGHVS and CDR2 FQNEAQ. CDR3 bases: TGTGCCAGCAGTCCCAAACTATCGTGGGCCACTAGCACAGATACGCAGTATTTT. Translated: CASSPKLSWATSTDTQYF. The variable domain in full, completed from reference TRBV7-8 and TRBJ2-3, reads GAGVSQSPRYKVAKRGQDVALRCDPISGHVSLFWYQQALGQGPEFLTYFQNEAQLDKSGLPSDRFFAERPEGSVSTLKIQRTQQEDSAVYLCASSPKLSWATSTDTQYFGPGTRLTVL.

This clonotype was recorded many times. The rearrangement joins TRBV29-1 to TRBJ2-3, with TRBD2 matching 8 bases. The CDR3 covers 19 residues. V dropped 6 bases and J dropped 3; count of bases not matched to a gene: 23. Germline V lookup: CDR1 SQVTM, CDR2 ANQGSEA. The CDR3 DNA follows: TGCAGCGTATCCGCCTGGTGGACCCCTGGGACTAGTAGGACAGATACGCAGTATTTT. Translating gives CSVSAWWTPGTSRTDTQYF.

Only a few counts were recorded for this clonotype. The CDR3 sequence is CASSSSGSNTEAFF. The CDR3 bases are TGCGCCAGCAGCTCCTCAGGGTCGAACACTGAAGCTTTCTTT. The chain recombines TRBV5-1 with TRBJ1-1; tentatively, D is TRBD1 (5 bases). CDR1 is SGHRS and CDR2 is YFSETQ in the germline V gene. The CDR3 has 14 amino acids. Trimming took off 3 bases at V and 1 base at J, with 10 bases between the two ends.

The CDR3 DNA sequence: TGTGCCAGCAGCTTGATAAGATGGAGGACAGGGGGTCGAGAGCAGTACTTC. Its protein product is CASSLIRWRTGGREQYF. This chain links TRBV5-6 with TRBJ2-7; 10 bases align to TRBD1. The CDR3 extends over 17 amino acids. Germline lookup yields CDR1 SGHDT and CDR2 YYEEEE. V shed 1 base, J shed 7 bases, and the junction held 14 bases outside the gene matches.

The genes are TRBV12-3 or TRBV12-4 and TRBJ2-2; D is ambiguous. CDR3 size: 16 residues. Trimming stripped 5 bases from V and 4 bases from J, with 17 bases between. The CDR3 nucleotides are TGTGCCAGCAGTCCCCGATGGGGTCTGAGCACCGGGGAGCTGTTTTTT. Translating it yields CASSPRWGLSTGELFF.

The chain employs TRBV7-9 and TRBJ2-3; 9 bases align to TRBD2. V lost 2 bases, J lost 6 bases, and 6 bases stayed unmatched. Germline V lookup: CDR1 SEHNR, CDR2 FQNEAQ (reference sequence). This CDR3 is 15 amino acids long. The CDR3 DNA is TGTGCCAGCAGCTTATCGGGACTAGCAACCGATACGCAGTATTTT. Its translation: CASSLSGLATDTQYF.

The V call is TRBV7-8, the J call TRBJ2-1; tentative D call: TRBD1 (6 bases). Trimming left V 3 bases short and J 3 bases short, with 12 bases between. The germline V gene has CDR1 SGHVS and CDR2 FQNEAQ. CDR3 length: 15 amino acids. The CDR3 loop reads CASSLKTGFYNEQFF. CDR3 DNA: TGTGCCAGCAGCTTGAAGACAGGATTCTACAATGAGCAGTTCTTC. The whole variable domain, filled in from reference TRBV7-8 and TRBJ2-1, reads GAGVSQSPRYKVAKRGQDVALRCDPISGHVSLFWYQQALGQGPEFLTYFQNEAQLDKSGLPSDRFFAERPEGSVSTLKIQRTQQEDSAVYLCASSLKTGFYNEQFFGPGTRLTVL.

This chain uses TRBV19 with TRBJ1-2, with no clear D. Germline loops: CDR1 LNHDA, CDR2 SQIVND (reference sequence). The CDR3 has 15 residues. The ends were cut back, 7 bases at V and 5 bases at J, with 20 bases in the middle. The CDR3 region has the DNA TGTGCCAGTACTTACCAGCAGGACGCTTTGTATGGCTACACCTTC. As protein: CASTYQQDALYGYTF. The full variable domain, in which reference TRBV19 and TRBJ1-2 provide the parts outside the CDR3, is DGGITQSPKYLFRKEGQNVTLSCEQNLNHDAMYWYRQDPGQGLRLIYYSQIVNDFQKGDIAEGYSVSREKKESFPLTVTSAQKNPTAFYLCASTYQQDALYGYTFGSGTRLTVV.

This clonotype was counted at least ten times. This chain connects TRBV6-2 or TRBV6-3 to TRBJ2-1, with 10 bases that match TRBD2. CDR3 size: 14 residues. The germline V gene has CDR1 MNHEY and CDR2 SVGEGT. V lost 5 bases, J lost 4 bases, and 2 bases stayed unmatched. CDR3 region: CASSPTSGYNEQFF. The CDR3 nucleotides are TGTGCCAGCAGTCCGACTAGCGGGTACAATGAGCAGTTCTTC.

The J gene is TRBJ2-2, the V gene TRBV27, with D perhaps given as TRBD1 or TRBD2 (5 bases each). The germline V gene encodes CDR1 MNHEY and CDR2 SMNVEV (reference sequence). V lost 4 bases and J 6 bases, leaving 15 bases between the germline ends. This CDR3 is 15 amino acids long. The CDR3 DNA reads TGTGCCAGCAGTTCGGCAGCGCGAGGGGCCGGGGAGCTGTTTTTT. Its translation is CASSSAARGAGELFF.

This clonotype was detected only a few times. The chain uses TRBV5-1 and TRBJ1-1; no clear D gene. The CDR3 is 14 residues long. CDR1 is SGHRS, CDR2 YFSETQ, per germline. V was pared by 4 bases and J by 6 bases, with 16 bases between. The CDR3 DNA sequence: TGCGCCAGCAGCCCCGGGCAGGTTAGACCTGAAGCTTTCTTT. It yields the protein CASSPGQVRPEAFF.

The CDR3 reads CASSMVRDGNQPQHF. CDR3 DNA sequence: TGTGCCAGTAGTATGGTCAGGGATGGCAATCAGCCCCAGCATTTT. The V gene is TRBV19, the J gene TRBJ1-5, with a weak D call TRBD1 (5 bases). Germline CDR1 reads LNHDA; CDR2 reads SQIVND (reference sequence). Trimming pared 3 bases from V and 2 bases from J, leaving 11 bases between. The length of the CDR3 is 15 residues.

This clonotype was counted a few times. J is TRBJ1-2 and V is TRBV19, with unresolved D. The CDR3 runs to 14 residues. Trimming shortened V by 9 bases and J by 4 bases, and 18 bases separated the two germline ends. Germline V gene lookup returns CDR1 LNHDA and CDR2 SQIVND (reference sequence). In DNA form, the CDR3 reads TGTGCCAGGACGCAGGTCGGCAAAAGCTATGGCTACACCTTC. This encodes CARTQVGKSYGYTF.

The chain joins TRBV5-1 to TRBJ2-5, with TRBD1 identical over 8 bases. The V gene's germline CDR1 is SGHRS and CDR2 YFSETQ. The CDR3 contains 14 residues. With 5 bases clipped from V and 4 bases from J, the junction kept 7 bases outside the gene matches. The CDR3 bases are TGCGCCAGCAGTGGACAGGGTTCAGGAGAGACCCAGTACTTC. Translation gives CASSGQGSGETQYF.

The chain recombines TRBV9 with TRBJ2-2, with D unclear. CDR1 and CDR2 from the germline V gene are SGDLS and YYNGEE. V lost 4 bases, J lost 2 bases, and 12 bases lay in between. CDR3 length: 15 amino acids. CDR3 region: CASSPQIGNTGELFF. CDR3 DNA: TGTGCCAGCAGCCCTCAGATCGGTAACACCGGGGAGCTGTTTTTT.

The table lists this clonotype with a few counts. The J gene is TRBJ2-5, the V gene TRBV5-1; D possibly corresponds to TRBD1 (5 bases). The CDR3 runs 13 residues. Looked up from germline, CDR1 is SGHRS and CDR2 is YFSETQ. The germline V and J ends were trimmed by 4 bases and 1 base, with 8 bases remaining between them. The CDR3 is CASSMTVQETQYF. CDR3 bases: TGCGCCAGCAGCATGACAGTCCAAGAGACCCAGTACTTC.

This clonotype has ten or more counts. Lacking the conserved final phenylalanine or tryptophan, this CDR3 likely reflects a read error. Because the CDR3's place on the DNA is in doubt, the DNA is left out and the CDR3 is given as listed by TCRdb. This rearrangement joins TRBV20-1 to TRBJ2-1; TRBD2 is the table's D call, not checked against the DNA. Looked up from germline, CDR1 is DFQATT and CDR2 is SNEGSKA (reference sequence). Inclusive of both ends, the CDR3 amounts to 12 amino acids. The CDR3: CSAGNYRAPWVA.

In this sample, this clonotype turned up many times. The rearrangement links TRBV6-2 or TRBV6-3 to TRBJ2-2; tentative D call: TRBD1 (5 bases). CDR3 length: 15 amino acids. The ends were cut back, 4 bases at V and 5 bases at J, with 14 bases in the middle. Germline assignment: CDR1 MNHEY and CDR2 SVGEGT. Written as DNA, the CDR3 is TGTGCCAGCAGTTCAGGGCAGGGAAGGACCGGGGAGCTGTTTTTT. Its protein is CASSSGQGRTGELFF.

This clonotype has just a few counts. V is TRBV29-1 and J is TRBJ1-1; D call uncertain. V lost 4 bases and J lost 3, with 12 bases in between. Germline V lookup: CDR1 SQVTM, CDR2 ANQGSEA. The CDR3 has 13 residues. The CDR3: CSVANSRDTEAFF. As DNA, the CDR3 is TGCAGCGTTGCGAATTCTCGGGACACTGAAGCTTTCTTT.

This clonotype occurred a few times. The chain carries TRBV25-1 and TRBJ2-5; no firm D call. The ends were cut back, 2 bases at V and 4 bases at J, with 11 bases in the middle. CDR1 is MGHDK, CDR2 SYGVNS, per germline. The CDR3 totals 14 residues. The CDR3: CASSEPRGGETQYF. In DNA, the CDR3 is TGTGCCAGCAGTGAACCGCGCGGCGGAGAGACCCAGTACTTC.

In this sample, this clonotype turned up many times. This rearrangement joins TRBV12-3 or TRBV12-4 to TRBJ2-3; maybe TRBD2 (6 bases). There are 15 residues in the CDR3. V dropped 6 bases and J dropped 4 bases, with 17 bases sitting between them. CDR3 region: CASSPLAGGADTQYF. The CDR3, as DNA: TGTGCCAGCAGCCCGTTGGCAGGCGGGGCAGATACGCAGTATTTT.

The chain combines TRBV4-2 with TRBJ2-3, with 8 bases lining up with TRBD2. Germline V CDR1 and CDR2: LGHNA, YNFKEQ. This CDR3 is 17 amino acids long. Trimming took 0 bases from V and 5 from J; bases not matched to a gene: 10. The CDR3 DNA is TGTGCCAGCAGCCAAGAATGGCGGGGGGCCCAGGGAGATACGCAGTATTTT. Its protein is CASSQEWRGAQGDTQYF.

J is TRBJ2-7 and V is TRBV5-1; D ambiguous. V was pared by 4 bases and J by 5 bases, with 22 bases between. The germline V gene has CDR1 SGHRS and CDR2 YFSETQ. The CDR3 loop spans 16 amino acids. The CDR3 spells CASSRSTVGSRDEQYF. Here the CDR3 DNA reads TGCGCCAGCAGCAGGAGCACCGTAGGTAGCCGGGACGAGCAGTACTTC.